This T cell receptor beta chain is drawn from a study of regulatory T cells in long-lasting Graves disease. Study-wide points: The study found lower TCR diversity in persistent Graves' patients than in newly diagnosed ones.

V was trimmed by 10 bases and J by 8 bases, leaving 21 bases between them. The germline V gene encodes CDR1 MNHNS and CDR2 SASEGT. The CDR3 extends over 14 amino acids. This clonotype was found many times. Its antigen is not known. Construction of TCR beta libraries relied on iRepertoire HTBI primers and on Arm-PCR targeting CDR3 regions. TCRdb fed the multiplex PCR reads into MiXCR, producing one record per CDR3 protein. The repertoire has hundreds of thousands of distinct CDR3 sequences, roughly 15% of them found once; the top ten carry roughly 25%. Time point given: newly diagnosed GD, antithyroid drugs for less than 3 months. PBMCs were the source of the RNA used for TCR sequencing. This sample also belongs to another study, concerning T cells in Graves' hyperthyroidism and ophthalmopathy.

This chain joins TRBV6-1 and TRBJ2-4, with D possibly being TRBD2 (6 bases). The sequence was obtained from a woman aged 35-65 years with Graves disease. The sample here was peripheral blood mononuclear cells (PBMCs), taken at new diagnosis, from a patient treated with antithyroid drugs. CDR3 in amino acids: CATSVNGREDIQYF. For the CDR3, the DNA is TGTGCCACCTCAGTTAATGGCAGGGAGGACATTCAGTACTTC.